This T cell receptor (beta chain) was identified in a study of blood T cell repertoires in COVID-19. Here immunoSEQ multiplex PCR was the method, and the copy in TCRdb shows in-frame clones only, minus some. The sample consists of under 30,000 clones, approximately 92% of them appearing once. Sequencing was carried out using peripheral blood. This clonotype was sampled from an older man with acute or convalescent COVID-19.

CDR3 nucleotide sequence: TGTGCCACCAGTGATGACAGGGTCCAAGTGGGCTACAATGAGCAGTTCTTC. Its translation: CATSDDRVQVGYNEQFF. The J gene is TRBJ2-1, the V gene TRBV24-1, with TRBD1 matching 7 bases. V gave up 3 bases and J gave up 3 bases; unmatched junction bases: 10. The V gene's germline CDR1 is KGHDR and CDR2 SFDVKD. The CDR3 length is 17 residues.